This T cell receptor beta chain derives from a study of beta chain features in type 1 diabetes. The germline V gene has CDR1 LNHNV and CDR2 YYDKDF (reference sequence). V was pared by 1 base and J by 6 bases, with 11 bases between. The CDR3 covers 14 residues. Via CD45RO/CCR7/CD25/CD127/CD95/CD27, cells of the CD4+ naive, central memory, regulatory and stem cell-like memory subsets were sorted. Reverse transcription of all isolated RNA meant that expressed TCRB transcripts were sequenced. Sequenced by immunoSEQ multiplex PCR; TCRdb stores in-frame clones only, minus some. The data contain fewer than 250,000 clones, around 65% of them seen just once; the ten biggest clones take up roughly 0.048%.

This chain uses TRBV15 with TRBJ2-3; D uncertain. This TCR was recovered from a young man in good health. Input material: naive CD4+ T cells from blood. CDR3 sequence: CATSRALYVDTQYF. In DNA, the CDR3 is TGTGCCACCAGCAGAGCACTGTATGTGGATACGCAGTATTTT. The full variable domain, in which reference TRBV15 and TRBJ2-3 provide the parts outside the CDR3, is DAMVIQNPRYQVTQFGKPVTLSCSQTLNHNVMYWYQQKSSQAPKLLFHYYDKDFNNEADTPDNFQSRRPNTSFCFLDIRSPGLGDTAMYLCATSRALYVDTQYFGPGTRLTVL.